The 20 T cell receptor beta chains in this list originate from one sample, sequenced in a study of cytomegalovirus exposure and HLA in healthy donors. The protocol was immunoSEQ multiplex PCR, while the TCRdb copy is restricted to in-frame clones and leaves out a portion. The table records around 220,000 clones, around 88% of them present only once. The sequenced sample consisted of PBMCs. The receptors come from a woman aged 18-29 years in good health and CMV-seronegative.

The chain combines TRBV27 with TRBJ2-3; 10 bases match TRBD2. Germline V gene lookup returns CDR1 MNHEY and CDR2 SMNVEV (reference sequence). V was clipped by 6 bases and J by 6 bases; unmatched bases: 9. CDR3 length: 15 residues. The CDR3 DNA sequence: TGTGCCAGCAGAACCAAGCGGGAGGGCCCGGATACGCAGTATTTT. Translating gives CASRTKREGPDTQYF.

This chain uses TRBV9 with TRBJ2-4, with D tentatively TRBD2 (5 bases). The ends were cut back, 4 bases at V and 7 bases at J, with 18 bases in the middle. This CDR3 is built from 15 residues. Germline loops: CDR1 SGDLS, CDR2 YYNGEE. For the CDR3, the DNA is TGTGCCAGCAGCCCCCAGTGGGGTAGCGCTAACATTCAGTACTTC. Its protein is CASSPQWGSANIQYF.

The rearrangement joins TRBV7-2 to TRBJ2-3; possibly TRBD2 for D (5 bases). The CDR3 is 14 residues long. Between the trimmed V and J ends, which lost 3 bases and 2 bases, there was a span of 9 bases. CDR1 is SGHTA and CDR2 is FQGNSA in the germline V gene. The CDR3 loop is CASSLDSDTDTQYF. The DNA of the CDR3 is TGTGCCAGCAGCTTGGACTCCGACACAGATACGCAGTATTTT. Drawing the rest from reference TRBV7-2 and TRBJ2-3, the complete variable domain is GAGVSQSPSNKVTEKGKDVELRCDPISGHTALYWYRQSLGQGLEFLIYFQGNSAPDKSGLPSDRFSAERTGGSVSTLTIQRTQQEDSAVYLCASSLDSDTDTQYFGPGTRLTVL.

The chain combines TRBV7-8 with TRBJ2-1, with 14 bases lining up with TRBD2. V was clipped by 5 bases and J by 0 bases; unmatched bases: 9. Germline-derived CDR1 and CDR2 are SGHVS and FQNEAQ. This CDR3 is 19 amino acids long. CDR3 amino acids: CASSARRLAGGRSYNEQFF. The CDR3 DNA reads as TGTGCCAGCAGCGCTAGGCGACTAGCGGGAGGGCGCTCCTACAATGAGCAGTTCTTC.

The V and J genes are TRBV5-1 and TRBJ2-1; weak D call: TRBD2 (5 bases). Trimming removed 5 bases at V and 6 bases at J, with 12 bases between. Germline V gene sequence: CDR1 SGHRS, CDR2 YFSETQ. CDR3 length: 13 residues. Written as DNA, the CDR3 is TGCGCCAGCAGTCCGGGGATGGTCAATGAGCAGTTCTTC. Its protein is CASSPGMVNEQFF. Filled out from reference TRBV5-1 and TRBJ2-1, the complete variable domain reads KAGVTQTPRYLIKTRGQQVTLSCSPISGHRSVSWYQQTPGQGLQFLFEYFSETQRNKGNFPGRFSGRQFSNSRSEMNVSTLELGDSALYLCASSPGMVNEQFFGPGTRLTVL.

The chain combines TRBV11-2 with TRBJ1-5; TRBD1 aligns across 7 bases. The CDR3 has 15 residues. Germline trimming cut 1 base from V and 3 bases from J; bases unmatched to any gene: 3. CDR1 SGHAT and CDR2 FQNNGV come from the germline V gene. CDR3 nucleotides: TGTGCCAGCAGCTTAGGGGGACAGATCAATCAGCCCCAGCATTTT. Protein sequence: CASSLGGQINQPQHF.

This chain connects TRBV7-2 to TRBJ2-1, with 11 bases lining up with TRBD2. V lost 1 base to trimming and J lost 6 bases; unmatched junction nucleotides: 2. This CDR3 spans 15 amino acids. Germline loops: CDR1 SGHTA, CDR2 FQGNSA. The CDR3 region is CASSLDSGRGNEQFF. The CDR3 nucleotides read TGTGCCAGCAGCTTAGATAGCGGGAGGGGCAATGAGCAGTTCTTC.

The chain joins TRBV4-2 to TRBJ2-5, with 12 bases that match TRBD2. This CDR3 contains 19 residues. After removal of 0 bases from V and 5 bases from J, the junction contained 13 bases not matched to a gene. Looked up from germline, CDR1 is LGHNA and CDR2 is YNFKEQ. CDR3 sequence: CASSQDRGTSGPKGETQYF. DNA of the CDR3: TGTGCCAGCAGCCAAGATAGAGGGACTAGCGGGCCCAAGGGGGAGACCCAGTACTTC.

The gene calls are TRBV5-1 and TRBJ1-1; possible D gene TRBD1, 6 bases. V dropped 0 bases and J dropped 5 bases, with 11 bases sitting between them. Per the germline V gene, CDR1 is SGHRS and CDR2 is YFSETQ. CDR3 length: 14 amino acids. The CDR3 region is CASSLVGTPTEAFF. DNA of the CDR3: TGCGCCAGCAGCTTGGTGGGGACACCTACTGAAGCTTTCTTT.

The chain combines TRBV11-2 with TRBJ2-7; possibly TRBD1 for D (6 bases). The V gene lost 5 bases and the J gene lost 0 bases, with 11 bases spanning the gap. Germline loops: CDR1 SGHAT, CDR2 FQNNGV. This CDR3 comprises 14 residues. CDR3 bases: TGTGCCAGCAGCGCCCAGGGGATCTCCTACGAGCAGTACTTC. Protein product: CASSAQGISYEQYF.

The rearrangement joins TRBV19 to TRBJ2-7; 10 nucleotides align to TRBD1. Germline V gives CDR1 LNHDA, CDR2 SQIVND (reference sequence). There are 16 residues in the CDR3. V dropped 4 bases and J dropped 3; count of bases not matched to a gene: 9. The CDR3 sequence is CASSKTGTGVGYEQYF. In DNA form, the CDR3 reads TGTGCCAGTAGTAAAACCGGGACAGGGGTCGGCTACGAGCAGTACTTC.

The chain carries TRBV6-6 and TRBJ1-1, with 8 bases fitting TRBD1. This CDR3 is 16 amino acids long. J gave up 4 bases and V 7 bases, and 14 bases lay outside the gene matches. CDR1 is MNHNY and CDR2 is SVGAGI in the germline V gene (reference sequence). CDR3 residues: CASIPPGTGGGTEAFF. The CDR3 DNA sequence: TGTGCCAGCATCCCTCCAGGGACAGGAGGGGGCACTGAAGCTTTCTTT.

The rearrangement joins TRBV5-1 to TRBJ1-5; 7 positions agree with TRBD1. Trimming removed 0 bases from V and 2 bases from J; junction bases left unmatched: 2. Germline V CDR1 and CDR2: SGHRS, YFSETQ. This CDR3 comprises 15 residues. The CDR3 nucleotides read TGCGCCAGCAGCTTGGCCACAGGGGGCAATCAGCCCCAGCATTTT. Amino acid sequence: CASSLATGGNQPQHF.

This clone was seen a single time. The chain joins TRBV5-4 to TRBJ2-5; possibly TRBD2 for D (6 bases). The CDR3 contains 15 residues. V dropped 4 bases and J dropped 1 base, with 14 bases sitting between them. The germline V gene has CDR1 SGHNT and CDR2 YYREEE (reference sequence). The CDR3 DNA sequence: TGTGCCAGCAGCCGCGACTTAGCGGTCCAAGAGACCCAGTACTTC. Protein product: CASSRDLAVQETQYF.

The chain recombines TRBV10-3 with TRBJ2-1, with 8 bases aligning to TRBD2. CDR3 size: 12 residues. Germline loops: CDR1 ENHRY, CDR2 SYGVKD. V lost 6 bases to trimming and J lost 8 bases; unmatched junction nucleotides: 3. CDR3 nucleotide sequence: TGTGCCATCAGGGGGCGGGGGGATGAGCAGTTCTTC. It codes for CAIRGRGDEQFF.

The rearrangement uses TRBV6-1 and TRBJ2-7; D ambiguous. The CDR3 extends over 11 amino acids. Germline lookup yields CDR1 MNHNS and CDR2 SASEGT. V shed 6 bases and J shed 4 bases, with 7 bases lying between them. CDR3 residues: CASRILYEQYF. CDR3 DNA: TGTGCCAGCAGAATTCTATACGAGCAGTACTTC.

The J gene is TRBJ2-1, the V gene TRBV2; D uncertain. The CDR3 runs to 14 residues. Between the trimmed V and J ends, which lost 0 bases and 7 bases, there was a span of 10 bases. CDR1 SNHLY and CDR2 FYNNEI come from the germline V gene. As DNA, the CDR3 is TGTGCCAGCAGTGAAGCTTGGCAGGTTAATGAGCAGTTCTTC. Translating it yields CASSEAWQVNEQFF.

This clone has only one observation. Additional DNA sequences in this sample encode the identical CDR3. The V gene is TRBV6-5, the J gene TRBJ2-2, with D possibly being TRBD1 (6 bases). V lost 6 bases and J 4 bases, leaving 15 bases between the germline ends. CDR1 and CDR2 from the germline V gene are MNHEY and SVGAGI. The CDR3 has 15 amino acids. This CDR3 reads CASSPPQGSTGELFF. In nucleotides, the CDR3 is TGTGCCAGCAGCCCGCCACAGGGATCCACCGGGGAGCTGTTTTTT.

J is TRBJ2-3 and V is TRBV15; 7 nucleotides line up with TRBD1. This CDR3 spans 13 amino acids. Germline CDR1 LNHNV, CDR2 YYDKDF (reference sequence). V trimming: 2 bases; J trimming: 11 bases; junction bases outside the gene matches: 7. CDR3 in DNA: TGTGCCACCAGCAGACCAGACAGGGACGGGCAGTATTTT. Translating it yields CATSRPDRDGQYF.

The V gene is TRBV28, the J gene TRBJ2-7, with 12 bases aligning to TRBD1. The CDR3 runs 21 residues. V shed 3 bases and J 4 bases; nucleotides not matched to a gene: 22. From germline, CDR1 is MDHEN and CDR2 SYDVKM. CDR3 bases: TGTGCCAGCAGTTTGGGACAGGGGGCATTTATCTTAGCGGGAGCCCTATACGAGCAGTACTTC. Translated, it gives CASSLGQGAFILAGALYEQYF. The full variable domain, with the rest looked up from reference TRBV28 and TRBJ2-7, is DVKVTQSSRYLVKRTGEKVFLECVQDMDHENMFWYRQDPGLGLRLIYFSYDVKMKEKGDIPEGYSVSREKKERFSLILESASTNQTSMYLCASSLGQGAFILAGALYEQYFGPGTRLTVT.